This T cell receptor beta chain derives from a study of blood T cell repertoires in COVID-19. For the study at large: Acute and convalescent COVID-19 samples came from the United States, Italy and Spain. Sources were T cells, B-cell-depleted T cells, or PBMCs; the material itself was cDNA or gDNA.

The junction had 7 bases not matched to a gene; V was cut back by 5 bases and J by 5 bases. The CDR3 runs to 14 residues. Germline CDR1 and CDR2: SGHTA and FQGTGA. Authors' processing steps: Researchers report that nucleated cell counts were estimated from reference gene primer amplification. Some clones are missing from TCRdb's copy, which holds only in-frame ones; the method was immunoSEQ multiplex PCR. That table is the source of V, J and clone size, and D and trimming were worked out from the DNA. This table has roughly 72,000 clones, 88% appearing once. Material: peripheral blood. The TCR was taken from a human donor in a cohort sampled during active COVID-19. The rearrangement links TRBV7-3 to TRBJ2-3, with 7 bases identical to TRBD1. This chain's CDR3 is CASSKGGAEDTQYF. The CDR3 DNA sequence: TGTGCCAGCAGCAAAGGGGGCGCGGAAGATACGCAGTATTTT. The full variable domain, in which reference TRBV7-3 and TRBJ2-3 provide the parts outside the CDR3, is GAGVSQTPSNKVTEKGKYVELRCDPISGHTALYWYRQSLGQGPEFLIYFQGTGAADDSGLPNDRFFAVRPEGSVSTLKIQRTERGDSAVYLCASSKGGAEDTQYFGPGTRLTVL.